This TCR beta chain was retrieved from a study of cytomegalovirus exposure and HLA in healthy donors. About the study: Findings of an earlier analysis included roughly 110 million unique TCR beta sequences from roughly 190 million T cells. Broader study findings: In a later analysis, TCR beta V- and J-gene trimming was associated with a missense DCLRE1C variant.

PCR amplification relied on 60 Vbeta primers (plus 13 Jbeta primers). TCRdb's copy holds only in-frame clones and misses some; the assay was immunoSEQ multiplex PCR. The repertoire includes 150,000 to 200,000 clones, 76% of them detected once, and around 1.5% sits in the top ten. Concerning this clone itself: The antigen remains undetermined.

This CDR3 spans 13 amino acids. Looked up from germline, CDR1 is MNHNS and CDR2 is SASEGT. After removal of 7 bases from V and 5 bases from J, the junction contained 6 bases not matched to a gene. The V and J genes are TRBV6-1 and TRBJ2-7; 9 bases align to TRBD1. This TCR was recovered from a man younger than 35 in good health and CMV-seronegative. Sequencing was carried out using PBMCs. The DNA for the CDR3 is TGTGCCAGCATTCGGGACAGGGTTAACGAGCAGTACTTC. Protein sequence: CASIRDRVNEQYF.